Below, 19 T cell receptor beta chains from the same sample are listed, as sequenced in a study of T cells in narcolepsy. Produced via immunoSEQ multiplex PCR; TCRdb's table is partial and in-frame only. This table holds roughly 20,000 clones, around 80% found once. Sequenced sample: memory (CD45RA-) CD4+ T cells from blood. The receptors here all came from a human donor in good health.

This rearrangement joins TRBV29-1 to TRBJ1-1, with 8 bases matching TRBD1. Losses at the gene ends were 6 bases for V and 1 base for J; bases not matched to a gene: 7. The CDR3 loop spans 14 amino acids. Germline V gene data show CDR1 as SQVTM and CDR2 as ANQGSEA. Here the CDR3 reads CSVTPGTGNTEAFF. The CDR3 coding sequence is TGCAGCGTAACACCCGGGACAGGGAACACTGAAGCTTTCTTT.

This chain links TRBV7-2 with TRBJ1-4; D is undetermined. The V and J ends lost 3 bases and 7 bases respectively, with 12 bases between them. This CDR3 has 14 amino acids. Germline V lookup: CDR1 SGHTA, CDR2 FQGNSA. The CDR3 loop reads CASSFAGFGEKLFF. CDR3 in DNA: TGTGCCAGCAGCTTCGCGGGGTTCGGTGAAAAACTGTTTTTT.

The rearrangement links TRBV11-2 to TRBJ2-1; 9 nucleotides align to TRBD2. This CDR3 region has 14 residues. Losses at the gene ends were 2 bases for V and 8 bases for J; bases not matched to a gene: 4. Germline CDR1 and CDR2: SGHAT and FQNNGV. The CDR3 loop reads CASSLQAGGHEQFF. CDR3 nucleotide sequence: TGTGCCAGCAGCTTACAAGCGGGGGGACATGAGCAGTTCTTC.

Concerning this clone itself: Compared with germline, one end of the junction differs, possibly owing to a read error. This chain's CDR3 is CASSQDLAARPQHF. CDR3 DNA: TGCGCCAGCAGTCAAGATCTGGCCGCCCGGCCCCAGCATTTT. The rearrangement uses TRBV4-1 and TRBJ1-5; no clear D. The CDR3 is made up of 14 amino acids. Germline-derived CDR1 and CDR2 are MGHRA and YSYEKL.

The CDR3 coding sequence is TGTGCCAGCGCAAAGGGCCCAGATACGCAGTATTTT. Protein product: CASAKGPDTQYF. The chain is built from TRBV7-8 and TRBJ2-3; D is uncertain. Per germline, CDR1 SGHVS and CDR2 FQNEAQ. V lost 8 bases and J lost 4, with 10 bases in between. There are 12 residues in the CDR3.

In this sample, this clone turned up once. The chain employs TRBV5-4 and TRBJ1-2; 7 bases agree with TRBD1. Per germline, CDR1 SGHNT and CDR2 YYREEE (reference sequence). This CDR3 is built from 16 residues. Germline trimming cut 4 bases from V and 2 bases from J; bases unmatched to any gene: 11. The CDR3 region has the DNA TGTGCCAGCAGCCCCTCCCGACAGGGTGGAAACTATGGCTACACCTTC. Translation gives CASSPSRQGGNYGYTF.

The V and J genes are TRBV28 and TRBJ2-5; the D is unclear. The CDR3 is 12 residues long. V lost 5 bases and J lost 5, with 9 bases in between. Germline V gene data show CDR1 as MDHEN and CDR2 as SYDVKM. The CDR3 here is CASSPPRETQYF. The CDR3 nucleotides are TGTGCCAGCAGTCCCCCACGCGAGACCCAGTACTTC.

The V and J genes are TRBV28 and TRBJ1-4; 7 positions agree with TRBD1. Per germline, CDR1 MDHEN and CDR2 SYDVKM. With 2 bases clipped from V and 3 bases from J, the junction kept 3 bases outside the gene matches. This CDR3 contains 15 residues. CDR3 in amino acids: CASSLRTGPNEKLFF. Here the CDR3 DNA reads TGTGCCAGCAGTTTACGGACAGGTCCTAATGAAAAACTGTTTTTT.

In DNA, the CDR3 is TGTGCCAGCAGTGAAGCGCAGGGGAGCTCCTACGAGCAGTACTTC. Translating gives CASSEAQGSSYEQYF. The chain recombines TRBV6-1 with TRBJ2-7; perhaps TRBD1 as D (6 bases). Deletions cut 0 bases from V and 0 bases from J, with 9 bases between. Germline-derived CDR1 and CDR2 are MNHNS and SASEGT. The CDR3 runs to 15 residues.

The chain recombines TRBV5-1 with TRBJ2-1; 8 nucleotides match TRBD1. This CDR3 has 15 amino acids. The ends lost 0 bases at V and 6 bases at J; junction bases unmatched: 5. The germline V gene has CDR1 SGHRS and CDR2 YFSETQ. The CDR3 protein is CASSLEGQGFNEQFF. The CDR3 nucleotides are TGCGCCAGCAGCTTGGAAGGACAGGGCTTCAATGAGCAGTTCTTC.

The rearrangement uses TRBV15 and TRBJ2-1; 8 bases agree with TRBD1. Germline V lookup: CDR1 LNHNV, CDR2 YYDKDF (reference sequence). The CDR3 totals 14 residues. Germline trimming cut 7 bases from V and 7 bases from J; bases unmatched to any gene: 9. CDR3 DNA: TGTGCCACCACCGGGACAGGTGAATGGAATGAGCAGTTCTTC. Its translation: CATTGTGEWNEQFF.

The chain couples TRBV19 to TRBJ1-3; weak D call: TRBD1 (6 bases). CDR3 length equals 14 residues. Germline V lookup: CDR1 LNHDA, CDR2 SQIVND (reference sequence). The V and J ends lost 6 bases and 2 bases respectively, with 11 bases between them. The CDR3 coding sequence is TGTGCCAGTAGCGCACAGGGTACTGGAAACACCATATATTTT. It yields the protein CASSAQGTGNTIYF. Full variable domain (rest looked up from reference TRBV19 and TRBJ1-3): DGGITQSPKYLFRKEGQNVTLSCEQNLNHDAMYWYRQDPGQGLRLIYYSQIVNDFQKGDIAEGYSVSREKKESFPLTVTSAQKNPTAFYLCASSAQGTGNTIYFGEGSWLTVV.

The chain links TRBV4-2 to TRBJ2-7, with TRBD2 as a possible D gene (6 bases). V lost 0 bases, J lost 2 bases, and 11 bases lay in between. The CDR3 spans 15 residues. Per germline, CDR1 LGHNA and CDR2 YNFKEQ. The CDR3 reads CASSQDLAGTYEQYF. The CDR3 DNA reads as TGTGCCAGCAGCCAAGATCTGGCGGGAACCTACGAGCAGTACTTC.

The chain has TRBV11-2 and TRBJ1-5; D remains ambiguous. The CDR3 is 15 amino acids. V was clipped by 5 bases and J by 4 bases, with 15 bases between them. CDR1 and CDR2 from the germline V gene are SGHAT and FQNNGV. The CDR3 region has the DNA TGTGCCAGCAGCCAAGACGGGCTGCAAAATCAGCCCCAGCATTTT. Translated, it gives CASSQDGLQNQPQHF. The full variable domain, rest sourced from reference TRBV11-2 and TRBJ1-5, is EAGVAQSPRYKIIEKRQSVAFWCNPISGHATLYWYQQILGQGPKLLIQFQNNGVVDDSQLPKDRFSAERLKGVDSTLKIQPAKLEDSAVYLCASSQDGLQNQPQHFGDGTRLSIL.

The genes are TRBV4-1 and TRBJ2-7, with D unclear. The CDR3 is 15 residues long. Between the trimmed V and J ends, which lost 4 bases and 1 base, there was a span of 14 bases. The V gene's germline CDR1 is MGHRA and CDR2 YSYEKL. The CDR3 spells CASSPGLQWSYEQYF. The CDR3, as DNA: TGCGCCAGCAGCCCGGGCCTACAATGGTCCTACGAGCAGTACTTC.

The J gene is TRBJ2-4, the V gene TRBV5-4; possibly TRBD1 for D (5 bases). The CDR3 consists of 18 residues. Trimming pared 4 bases from V and 1 base from J, leaving 21 bases between. CDR1 and CDR2 (germline): SGHNT, YYREEE (reference sequence). The CDR3 DNA reads as TGTGCCAGCAGCCCCTCCGGACACAACTCATGGGCCAAAAACATTCAGTACTTC. Its protein is CASSPSGHNSWAKNIQYF.

This clone was seen a few times. J is TRBJ2-1 and V is TRBV18; TRBD2 matches 12 bases. V was pared by 5 bases and J by 3 bases, with 2 bases of the junction left unmatched. Germline-derived CDR1 and CDR2 are KGHSH and LQKENI. CDR3 size: 15 residues. The CDR3 coding sequence is TGTGCCAGCTCAGAACTAGCGGGGGGCTACAATGAGCAGTTCTTC. This translates into CASSELAGGYNEQFF.

The chain joins TRBV10-3 to TRBJ2-5, with 7 bases fitting TRBD1. Trimming at V came to 0 bases and at J to 5 bases, leaving 3 bases not matched to a gene. The CDR3 extends over 14 amino acids. The germline V gene has CDR1 ENHRY and CDR2 SYGVKD. For the CDR3, the DNA is TGTGCCATCAGTGAGTCGACAGGGACGGAGACCCAGTACTTC. Its protein is CAISESTGTETQYF.

This clone came up a few times. The chain links TRBV5-1 to TRBJ2-3; perhaps D is TRBD1 or TRBD2 (6 bases each). The CDR3 is 15 residues long. Trimming removed 4 bases from V and 4 bases from J, with 16 bases in between. CDR1 and CDR2 from the germline V gene are SGHRS and YFSETQ. The DNA for the CDR3 is TGCGCCAGCAGCCGGGCGAGGGGGGCCTCAGATACGCAGTATTTT. This translates into CASSRARGASDTQYF.